These T cell receptor beta chains were read from a single sample in a study of early T cells in non-severe SARS-CoV-2 infection. Each CDR3 protein is one row after TCRdb ran MiXCR on the 5' RACE reads. Of 57,000 or so distinct CDR3 sequences detected, around 12% appear once; the ten largest clones hold 4.5% to 5.5%. The material sequenced was whole blood. These receptors were taken from an adult who was a healthcare worker with PCR-confirmed SARS-CoV-2 infection or an uninfected control (not recorded which). The conserved cysteine and the conserved F or W are not part of the CDR3 here. Clone size is not always given. Where it is, it says once, few, many or a class for expanded clones.

CDR3: ARAGQEKRDTQY
V: TRBV5-6
size: many

CDR3: ASSPGQAVGNTIY
V: TRBV9
size: NA

CDR3: SVAGKNEQF
V: TRBV29-1
size: many

CDR3: ASSSYRVSEQY
V: TRBV5-5
size: many

CDR3: ASSQSGADTQY
V: TRBV3-1
size: many

CDR3: ASSSRGDRLDEQF
V: TRBV5-1
size: NA

CDR3: ASSLAQQGDGELF
V: TRBV7-8
size: many

CDR3: ASQVQAFTDTQY
V: TRBV2
size: NA

CDR3: SVEGQYNEKLF
V: TRBV29-1
size: NA

CDR3: ASSYRRAINEQF
V: TRBV6-2/TRBV6-3
size: few

CDR3: SGRAPNEQF
V: TRBV29-1
size: few

CDR3: ASSGGGLAKNIQY
V: TRBV28
size: many

CDR3: AWSPYRQGEQY
V: TRBV30
size: NA

CDR3: ASSLYTGRSGTEAF
V: TRBV5-5
size: few

CDR3: ASSTHGGYEQF
V: TRBV19
size: NA